This TCR beta chain stems from a study of response to subunit inactivated influenza vaccine. Study results and limitations: Few additional T cells are recruited per seasonal influenza vaccination, authors suggested.

TCRdb re-called the RT-PCR reads with MiXCR, one entry per CDR3 protein. Of some 600,000 distinct CDR3 sequences listed, 12% to 15% are singletons. Looked up from germline, CDR1 is KGHSH and CDR2 is LQKENI. The ends lost 3 bases at V and 4 bases at J; junction bases unmatched: 11. CDR3 size: 17 residues. In regard to this clonotype: The antigen remains unidentified.

The chain links TRBV18 to TRBJ2-1; TRBD2 matches at 8 bases. The receptor comes from a man aged 50 to 60 who received an inactivated influenza vaccine. Sequenced material: PBMCs from blood, taken approximately 15 days before vaccination. This chain's CDR3 is CASSPTRSGTYYNEQFF. The CDR3 bases are TGTGCCAGCTCACCGACCCGTAGCGGGACGTATTACAATGAGCAGTTCTTC.